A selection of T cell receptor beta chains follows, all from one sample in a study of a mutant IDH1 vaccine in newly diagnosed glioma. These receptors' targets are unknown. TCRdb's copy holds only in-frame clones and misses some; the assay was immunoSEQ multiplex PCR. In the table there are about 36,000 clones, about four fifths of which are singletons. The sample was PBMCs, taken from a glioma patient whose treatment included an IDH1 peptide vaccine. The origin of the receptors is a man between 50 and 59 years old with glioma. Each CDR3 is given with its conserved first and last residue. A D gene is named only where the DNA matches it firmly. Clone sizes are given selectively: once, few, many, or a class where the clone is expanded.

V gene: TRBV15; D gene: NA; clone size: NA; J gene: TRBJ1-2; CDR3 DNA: TGTGCCACCAGCATCAGGCCCGACTTAGGCTACACCTTC; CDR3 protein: CATSIRPDLGYTF
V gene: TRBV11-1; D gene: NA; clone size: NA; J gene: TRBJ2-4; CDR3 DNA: TGTGCCAGCAGCTTAAGTGGTGCTCAGTACTTC; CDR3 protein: CASSLSGAQYF
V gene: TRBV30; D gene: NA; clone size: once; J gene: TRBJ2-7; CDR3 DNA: TGTGCCTGGAGTGGGCGGTTTCAAAAGTACTTC; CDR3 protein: CAWSGRFQKYF
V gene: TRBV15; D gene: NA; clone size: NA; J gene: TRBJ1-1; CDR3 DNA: TGTGCCACCAGCAGACCTGGAACCACTGAAGCTTTCTTT; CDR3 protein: CATSRPGTTEAFF
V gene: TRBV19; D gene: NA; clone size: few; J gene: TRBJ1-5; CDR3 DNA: TGTGCCAGTAGTTGGCAGAATGATCAGCCCCAGCATTTT; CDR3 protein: CASSWQNDQPQHF
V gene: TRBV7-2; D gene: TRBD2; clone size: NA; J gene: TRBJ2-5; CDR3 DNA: TGTGCCAGCAGCTTAGTGGCGGGAGGGGGGACCCAGTACTTC; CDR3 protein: CASSLVAGGGTQYF
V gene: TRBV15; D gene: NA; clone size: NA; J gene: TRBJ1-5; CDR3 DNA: TGTGCCACCAGCAGAGATGGCAGGGGAGGTCAGCCCCAGCATTTT; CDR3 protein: CATSRDGRGGQPQHF
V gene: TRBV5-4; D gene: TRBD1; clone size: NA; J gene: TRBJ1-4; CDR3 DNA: TGTGCCAGCAGCCCGGGACAGGGGATCGGAAAACTGTTTTTT; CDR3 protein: CASSPGQGIGKLFF
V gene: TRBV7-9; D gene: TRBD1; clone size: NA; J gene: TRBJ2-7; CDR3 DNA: TGTGCCAGCACCCTGACAGGGGGCGAGTACGAGCAGTACTTC; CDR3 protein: CASTLTGGEYEQYF
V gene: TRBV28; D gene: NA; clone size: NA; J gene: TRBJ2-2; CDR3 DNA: TGTGCCAGCAGACGGACCGGGGAGCTGTTTTTT; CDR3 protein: CASRRTGELFF
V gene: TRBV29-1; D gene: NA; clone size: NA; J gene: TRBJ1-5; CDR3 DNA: TGCAGCGTCGAGGAGAATAGCAATCAGCCCCAGCATTTT; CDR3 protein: CSVEENSNQPQHF
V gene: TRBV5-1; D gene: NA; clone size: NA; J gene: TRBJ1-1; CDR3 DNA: TGCGCCAGCAGCTTGCAGACAAACGCTGAAGCTTTCTTT; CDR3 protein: CASSLQTNAEAFF
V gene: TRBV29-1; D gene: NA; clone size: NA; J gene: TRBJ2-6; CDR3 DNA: TGCAGCGTGATAAGGTCTGGGGCCAACGTCCTGACTTTC; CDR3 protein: CSVIRSGANVLTF
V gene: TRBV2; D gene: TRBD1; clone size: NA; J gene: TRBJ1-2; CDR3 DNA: TGTGCCGCCCCGGGTTCGGGACAGGGCTTCGGCTACACCTTC; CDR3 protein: CAAPGSGQGFGYTF
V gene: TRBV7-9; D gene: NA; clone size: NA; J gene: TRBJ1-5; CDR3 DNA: TGTGCCAGCAGCTTAGGGACACTGCCCCAGCATTTT; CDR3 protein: CASSLGTLPQHF
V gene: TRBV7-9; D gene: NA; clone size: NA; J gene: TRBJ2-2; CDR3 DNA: TGTGCCAGCAGCTTAGCTCAGCTGCCGAACACCGGGGAGCTGTTTTTT; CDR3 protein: CASSLAQLPNTGELFF
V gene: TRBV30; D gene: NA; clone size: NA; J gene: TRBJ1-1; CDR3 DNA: TGTGCCTGGAGTGTAATGATGTTTGAAGCTTTCTTT; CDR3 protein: CAWSVMMFEAFF
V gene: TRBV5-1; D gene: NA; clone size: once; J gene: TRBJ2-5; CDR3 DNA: TGCGCCAGCAGCTTGGAGATTCAAGAGACCCAGTACTTC; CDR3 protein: CASSLEIQETQYF
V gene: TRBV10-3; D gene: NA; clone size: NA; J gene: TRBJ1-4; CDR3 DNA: TGTGCCATCAGCGACCAGATGGTTGGAGAAAAACTGTTTTTT; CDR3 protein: CAISDQMVGEKLFF
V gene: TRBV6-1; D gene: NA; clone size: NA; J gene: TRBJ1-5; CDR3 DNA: TGTGCCACCGCGGCAGGGTGGCAGCCCCAGCATTTT; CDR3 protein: CATAAGWQPQHF
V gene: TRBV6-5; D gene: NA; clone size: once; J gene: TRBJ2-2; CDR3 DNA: TGTGCCAGCAGTTTTGAGGGGGGCAGATACACCGGGGAGCTGTTTTTT; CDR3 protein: CASSFEGGRYTGELFF
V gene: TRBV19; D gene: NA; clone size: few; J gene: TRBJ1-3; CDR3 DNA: TGTGCCAGCGGACAGTCTGGAAACACCATATATTTT; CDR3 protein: CASGQSGNTIYF
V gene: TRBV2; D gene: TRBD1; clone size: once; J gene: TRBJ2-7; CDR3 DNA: TGTGCCAGCAGACGAAGACAGGGTACCGAGCAGTACTTC; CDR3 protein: CASRRRQGTEQYF
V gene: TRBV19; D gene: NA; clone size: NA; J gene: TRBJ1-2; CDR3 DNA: TGTGCCAGTAGTATGAAGGGCGGAGATAACTATGGCTACACCTTC; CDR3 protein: CASSMKGGDNYGYTF
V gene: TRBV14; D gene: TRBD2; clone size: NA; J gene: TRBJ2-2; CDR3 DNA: TGTGCCAGCAGCCAATCAACTGCGGGAGGCCCGGGCGGGGAGCTGTTTTTT; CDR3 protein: CASSQSTAGGPGGELFF
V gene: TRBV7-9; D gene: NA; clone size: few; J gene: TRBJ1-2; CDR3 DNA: TGTGCCAGCAGCTTAGAGGGCAGTTCGATTTATGGCTACACCTTC; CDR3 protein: CASSLEGSSIYGYTF
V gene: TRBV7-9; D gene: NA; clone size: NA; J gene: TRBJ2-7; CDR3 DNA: TGTGCCAGCAGCCACGGTGTGGGGAGCGAGCAGTACTTC; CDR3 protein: CASSHGVGSEQYF
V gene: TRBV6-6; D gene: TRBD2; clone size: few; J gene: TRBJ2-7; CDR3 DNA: TGTGCCAGCAGTCCCGGGACTAGCGGCACCTCCTACGAGCAGTACTTC; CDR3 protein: CASSPGTSGTSYEQYF